The T cell receptor beta chain under discussion was sequenced for a study of regulatory T cells in long-lasting Graves disease. Time point meaning: newly diagnosed GD, antithyroid drugs for less than 3 months. Scientists built the TCR library using RNA that was extracted from PBMCs. Ten or more counts support this clonotype. Germline V CDR1 and CDR2: SGDLS, YYNGEE. V dropped 0 bases and J dropped 5; count of bases not matched to a gene: 4. CDR3 size: 16 residues. Sequencing libraries for TCR beta were prepared with iRepertoire HTBI primers and Arm-PCR of CDR3 regions. TCRdb redid the calling of the multiplex PCR reads with MiXCR, one entry per CDR3 protein. The table has hundreds of thousands of distinct CDR3 sequences, over 15% seen once.

This sequence was found in a female donor with Graves disease. The genes are TRBV9 and TRBJ2-2; TRBD2 aligns across 10 bases. The sequences come from peripheral blood mononuclear cells (PBMCs), collected at new diagnosis, from a patient treated with antithyroid drugs. The DNA for the CDR3 is TGTGCCAGCAGCGTAGCACCAGCGGGAGGGACCGGGGAGCTGTTTTTT. This encodes CASSVAPAGGTGELFF.